The present T cell receptor (beta chain) was sequenced within a study of T cell responses to AZD1222 COVID-19 vaccine. Generated by immunoSEQ multiplex PCR, the TCRdb table keeps only in-frame clones and is missing some. The sample consists of 80,000 to 100,000 clones, 75% to 90% of them appearing once. Germline CDR1 reads KGHDR; CDR2 reads SFDVKD. The CDR3 length is 14 residues. The ends lost 4 bases at V and 8 bases at J; junction bases unmatched: 3. Second-dose intervals near 4 or 12 weeks were combined. General study findings and limits: Unmutated variant regions reportedly attract nearly half of all spike-specific TCRs. Clonal diversity may have been underestimated in mostly white British donors.

Regarding this clone: The antigen is undetermined.

The starting material was peripheral blood, obtained 28 days after the second AZD1222 dose. The clonotype was recovered from an adult who received the AZD1222 COVID-19 vaccine. The chain combines TRBV24-1 with TRBJ2-2; 10 positions match TRBD2. CDR3 sequence: CATSDTSGKGELFF. The CDR3 DNA follows: TGTGCCACCAGTGACACTAGCGGGAAAGGGGAGCTGTTTTTT.